This is a list of T cell receptor beta chains from one sample in a study of early T cells in non-severe SARS-CoV-2 infection. TCRdb re-called the 5' RACE reads through MiXCR, storing one row per CDR3 protein. Here the sample spans more than 50,000 distinct CDR3 sequences, 10% to 15% being singletons. What was sequenced was whole blood. The receptors come from an adult who was a healthcare worker with PCR-confirmed SARS-CoV-2 infection or an uninfected control (not recorded which). Each CDR3 is given with its conserved first and last residue.

J gene: TRBJ2-1; V gene: TRBV5-1; CDR3 protein: CASSLDMVSSYNEQFF
J gene: TRBJ2-3; V gene: TRBV11-2; CDR3 protein: CASAASTDTQYF
J gene: TRBJ1-4; V gene: TRBV30; CDR3 protein: CAWRGQVVGEKLFF
J gene: TRBJ1-6; V gene: TRBV20-1; CDR3 protein: CSARDSDRESSPLHF
J gene: TRBJ2-5; V gene: TRBV28; CDR3 protein: CASSLAPGAQETQYF
J gene: TRBJ2-1; V gene: TRBV5-1; CDR3 protein: CASSKFSGGDNEQFF
J gene: TRBJ1-6; V gene: TRBV7-2; CDR3 protein: CASSITGSSNSPLHF
J gene: TRBJ2-1; V gene: TRBV6-5; CDR3 protein: CASSPGDRGTYNEQFF
J gene: TRBJ2-4; V gene: TRBV6-2/TRBV6-3; CDR3 protein: CASSYRDIQYF
J gene: TRBJ1-1; V gene: TRBV7-9; CDR3 protein: CASSSQGTTEAFF
J gene: TRBJ1-5; V gene: TRBV27; CDR3 protein: CASSLRQNNQPQHF
J gene: TRBJ1-6; V gene: TRBV29-1; CDR3 protein: CSPQTGEDLPLHF
J gene: TRBJ1-4; V gene: TRBV27; CDR3 protein: CASSGGTLATNEKLFF
J gene: TRBJ1-1; V gene: TRBV11-2; CDR3 protein: CASSPGGHLNTEAFF
J gene: TRBJ2-2; V gene: TRBV11-2; CDR3 protein: CASSFTAGELFF
J gene: TRBJ2-7; V gene: TRBV10-3; CDR3 protein: CAISVRDSSYEQYF
J gene: TRBJ2-5; V gene: TRBV20-1; CDR3 protein: CSAHGGIQETQYF
J gene: TRBJ2-6; V gene: TRBV7-6; CDR3 protein: CASSLPSGANVLTF
J gene: TRBJ2-4; V gene: TRBV20-1; CDR3 protein: CSARRGDFAKNIQYF
J gene: TRBJ2-2; V gene: TRBV20-1; CDR3 protein: CSASPGRSRELFF
J gene: TRBJ2-7; V gene: TRBV28; CDR3 protein: CASSLDLASGIPEQYF
J gene: TRBJ2-7; V gene: TRBV7-9; CDR3 protein: CASTRQGASYEQYF
J gene: TRBJ1-6; V gene: TRBV28; CDR3 protein: CASSPHGESSPLHF
J gene: TRBJ1-2; V gene: TRBV28; CDR3 protein: CASSRGQFYGYTF
J gene: TRBJ1-1; V gene: TRBV6-1; CDR3 protein: CASSEARQGAGDTEAFF
J gene: TRBJ2-2; V gene: TRBV20-1; CDR3 protein: CSATGTTYTGELFF
J gene: TRBJ1-2; V gene: TRBV7-9; CDR3 protein: CASRDKLYGYTF
J gene: TRBJ1-1; V gene: TRBV20-1; CDR3 protein: CSAIKNTEAFF
J gene: TRBJ2-7; V gene: TRBV6-2/TRBV6-3; CDR3 protein: CASSRSQGGGGYEQYF